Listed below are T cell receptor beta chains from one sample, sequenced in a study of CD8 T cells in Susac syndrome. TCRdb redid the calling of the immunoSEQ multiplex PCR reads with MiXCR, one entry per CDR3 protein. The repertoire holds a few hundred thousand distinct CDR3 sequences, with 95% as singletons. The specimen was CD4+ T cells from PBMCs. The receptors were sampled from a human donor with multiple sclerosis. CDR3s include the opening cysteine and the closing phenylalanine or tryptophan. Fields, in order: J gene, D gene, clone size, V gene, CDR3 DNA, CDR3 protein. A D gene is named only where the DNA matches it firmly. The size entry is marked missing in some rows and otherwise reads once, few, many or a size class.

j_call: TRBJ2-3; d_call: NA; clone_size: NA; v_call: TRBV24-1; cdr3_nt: TGTGCCACCAGTTCCGGAGATACGCAGTATTTT; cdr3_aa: CATSSGDTQYF
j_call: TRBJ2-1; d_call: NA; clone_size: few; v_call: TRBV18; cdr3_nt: TGTGCCAGCTCACCGTTGGGCAATGAGCAGTTCTTC; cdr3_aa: CASSPLGNEQFF
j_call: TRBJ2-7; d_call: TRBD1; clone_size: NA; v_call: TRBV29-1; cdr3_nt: TGCAGCGCAGCCGGGACAGGGGGAGCGTACGAGCAGTACTTC; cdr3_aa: CSAAGTGGAYEQYF
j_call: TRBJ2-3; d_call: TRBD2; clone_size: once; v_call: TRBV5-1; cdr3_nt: TGCGCCAGCAGCTCCGGGACTAGCGGGGGGGCCATGGATACGCAGTATTTT; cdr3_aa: CASSSGTSGGAMDTQYF
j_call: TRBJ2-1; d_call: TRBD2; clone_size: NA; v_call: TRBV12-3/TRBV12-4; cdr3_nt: TGTGCCAGCACCCGGGGTAGCGGGGGACGATACAATGAGCAGTTCTTC; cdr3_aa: CASTRGSGGRYNEQFF
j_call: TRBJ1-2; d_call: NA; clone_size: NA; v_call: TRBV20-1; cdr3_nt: TGCAGTGCTAGTACCTCCGGGACAACCGGTGGCTACACCTTC; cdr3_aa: CSASTSGTTGGYTF
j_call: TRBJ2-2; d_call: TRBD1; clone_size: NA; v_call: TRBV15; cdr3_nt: TGTGCCACCAGCAGAGAAACAGGGGGCAGGAGTGGCGGGGAGCTGTTTTTT; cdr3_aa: CATSRETGGRSGGELFF
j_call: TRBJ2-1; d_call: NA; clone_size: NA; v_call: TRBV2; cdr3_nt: TGTGCCAGCACGAGAGTGGTCTACAATGAGCAGTTCTTC; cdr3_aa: CASTRVVYNEQFF
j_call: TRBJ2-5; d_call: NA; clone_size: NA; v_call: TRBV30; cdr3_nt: TGTGCCTGGAGTGTACAGCAGGGCCCGGCCGAGACCCAGTACTTC; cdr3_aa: CAWSVQQGPAETQYF
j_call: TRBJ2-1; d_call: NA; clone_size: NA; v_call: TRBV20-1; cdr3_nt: TGCAGTGCTAGAAGGCCCGGGGGCGATGAGCAGTTCTTC; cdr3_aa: CSARRPGGDEQFF
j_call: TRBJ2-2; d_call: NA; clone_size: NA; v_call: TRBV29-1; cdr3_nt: TGCAGCGTTGAAAGGAACGGGGAGCTGTTTTTT; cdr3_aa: CSVERNGELFF
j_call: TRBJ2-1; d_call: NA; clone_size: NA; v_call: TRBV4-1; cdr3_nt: TGCGCCAGCAGCCAAGGAGGCTTGCAGGGAGTAAATGAGCAGTTCTTC; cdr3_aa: CASSQGGLQGVNEQFF
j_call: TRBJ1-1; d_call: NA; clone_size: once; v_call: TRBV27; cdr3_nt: TGTGCCAGCAGTTTATTCCGGGACACTGAAGCTTTCTTT; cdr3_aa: CASSLFRDTEAFF
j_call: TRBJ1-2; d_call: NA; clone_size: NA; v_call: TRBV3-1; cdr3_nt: TGTGCCAGCAGAGGCTCAGGGGCCAGGTATGGCTACACCTTC; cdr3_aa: CASRGSGARYGYTF
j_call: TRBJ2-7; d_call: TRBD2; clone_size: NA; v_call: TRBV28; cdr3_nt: TGTGCCAGCAGAGTAGCGGGAGGGCCTTACGAGCAGTACTTC; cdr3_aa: CASRVAGGPYEQYF
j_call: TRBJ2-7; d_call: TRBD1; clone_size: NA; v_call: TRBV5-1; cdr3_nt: TGCGCCAGCAGCTGGGGACAGGGTTTAGAGCAGTACTTC; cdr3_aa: CASSWGQGLEQYF
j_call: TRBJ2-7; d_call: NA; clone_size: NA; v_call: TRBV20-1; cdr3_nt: TGCAGTGCTGAGACTCCTTCGCGCGAGCAGTACTTC; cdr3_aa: CSAETPSREQYF
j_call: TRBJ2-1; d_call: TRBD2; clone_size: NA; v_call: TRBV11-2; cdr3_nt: TGTGCCAGCAGCTTAAGACGGGAGGCCATAGAGCAGTTCTTC; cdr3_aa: CASSLRREAIEQFF
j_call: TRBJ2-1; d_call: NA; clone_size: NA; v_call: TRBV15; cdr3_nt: TGTGCCACCAGCAGCCCCTACTCCTACAATGAGCAGTTCTTC; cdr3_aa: CATSSPYSYNEQFF
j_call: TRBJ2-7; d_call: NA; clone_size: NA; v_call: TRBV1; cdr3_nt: TGCACCAGCAGTTCGGGACTTCACTCCTACGAGCAGTACTTC; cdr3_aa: CTSSSGLHSYEQYF
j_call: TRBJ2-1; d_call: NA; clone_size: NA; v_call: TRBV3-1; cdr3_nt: TGTGCCAGCAGTCGAACCACCAATGAGCAGTTCTTC; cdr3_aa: CASSRTTNEQFF
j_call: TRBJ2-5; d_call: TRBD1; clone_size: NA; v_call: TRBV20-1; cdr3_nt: TGCAGTGCTAGTCGACAGGGGCAAGAGACCCAGTACTTC; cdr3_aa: CSASRQGQETQYF
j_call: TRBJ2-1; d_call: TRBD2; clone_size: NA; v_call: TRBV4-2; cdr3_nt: TGTGCCAGCAGCGACGGGACTAGCGGAAACAATGAGCAGTTCTTC; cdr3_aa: CASSDGTSGNNEQFF
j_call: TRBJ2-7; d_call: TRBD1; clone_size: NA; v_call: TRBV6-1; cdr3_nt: TGTGCCAGCAGTGAAGGGAGCTGGGACAGTCTCTACGAGCAGTACTTC; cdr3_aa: CASSEGSWDSLYEQYF
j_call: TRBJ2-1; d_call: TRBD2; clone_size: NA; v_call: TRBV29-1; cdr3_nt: TGCAGCGTTGAAGTAGCGGGAGGGCCTGGTGAGCAGTTCTTC; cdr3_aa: CSVEVAGGPGEQFF
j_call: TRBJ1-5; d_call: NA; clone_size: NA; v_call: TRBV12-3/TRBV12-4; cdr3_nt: TGTGCCAGCAGTTTATCCCAGCCCCAGCATTTT; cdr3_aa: CASSLSQPQHF
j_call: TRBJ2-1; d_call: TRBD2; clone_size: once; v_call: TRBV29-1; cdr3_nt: TGCAGCGTTGAATGGATAGCGGGAGCCACTGAGCAGTTCTTC; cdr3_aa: CSVEWIAGATEQFF
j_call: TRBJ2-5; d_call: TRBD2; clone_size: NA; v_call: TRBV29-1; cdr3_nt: TGCAGCGTTTATCTTAGCGGGAGGCCAGAGACCCAGTACTTC; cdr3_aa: CSVYLSGRPETQYF
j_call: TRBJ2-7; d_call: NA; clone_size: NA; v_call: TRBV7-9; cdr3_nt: TGTGCCAGCAGCTTACCGGAAGCTGCCTACGAGCAGTACTTC; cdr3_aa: CASSLPEAAYEQYF
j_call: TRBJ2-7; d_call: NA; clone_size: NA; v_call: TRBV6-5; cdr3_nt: TGTGCCAGCAGTTACTCTCCTTCCTACGAGCAGTACTTC; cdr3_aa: CASSYSPSYEQYF
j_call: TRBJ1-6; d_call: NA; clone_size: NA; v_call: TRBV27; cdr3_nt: TGTGCCAGCAAGATGGACAGACTAAATAATTCACCCCTCCACTTT; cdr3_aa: CASKMDRLNNSPLHF
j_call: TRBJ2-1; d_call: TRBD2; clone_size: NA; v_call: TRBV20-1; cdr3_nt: TGCAGTGCTACCTCCGGGACTAGGAGTAGCGAGCAGTTCTTC; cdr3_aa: CSATSGTRSSEQFF
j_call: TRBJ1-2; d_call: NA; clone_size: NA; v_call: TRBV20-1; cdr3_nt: TGCAGTGCCCGGGGACGGGGGCTCGGCTACACCTTC; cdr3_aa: CSARGRGLGYTF
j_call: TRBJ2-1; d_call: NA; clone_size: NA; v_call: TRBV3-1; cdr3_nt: TGTGCCAGCAGCCAAAGTTATGAGCAGTTCTTC; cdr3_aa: CASSQSYEQFF
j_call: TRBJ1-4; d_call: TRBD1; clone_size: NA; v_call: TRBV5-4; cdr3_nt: TGTGCCAGCAGCTTGATGCAGGGGGGTGAAAAACTGTTTTTT; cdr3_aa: CASSLMQGGEKLFF
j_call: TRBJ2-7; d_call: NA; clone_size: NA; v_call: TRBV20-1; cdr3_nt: TGCAGTGCTAGGACTTTACGGGCGGCCTCCTACGAGCAGTACTTC; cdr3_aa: CSARTLRAASYEQYF
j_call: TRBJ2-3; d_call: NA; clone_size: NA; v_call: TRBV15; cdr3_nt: TGTGCCACCAGCCAAGTCGGGGGTACGCAGTATTTT; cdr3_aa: CATSQVGGTQYF
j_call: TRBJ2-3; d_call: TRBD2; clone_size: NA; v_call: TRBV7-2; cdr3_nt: TGTGCCAGCAGCTTTCCGGGACTAGCGATGTATTTT; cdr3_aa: CASSFPGLAMYF
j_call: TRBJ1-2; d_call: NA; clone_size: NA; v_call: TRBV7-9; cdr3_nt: TGTGCCAGCAGCCTGGCAGGGAATAACTATGGCTACACCTTC; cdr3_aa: CASSLAGNNYGYTF
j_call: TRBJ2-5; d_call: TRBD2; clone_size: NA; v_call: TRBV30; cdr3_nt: TGTGCCTGGAAGGGACTAGCTGGGGGAGAGACCCAGTACTTC; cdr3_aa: CAWKGLAGGETQYF
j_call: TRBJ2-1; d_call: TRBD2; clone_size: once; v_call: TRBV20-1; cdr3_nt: TGCAGTGCCCAGGGACTAGCGGGGACCCACTACAATGAGCAGTTCTTC; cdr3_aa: CSAQGLAGTHYNEQFF
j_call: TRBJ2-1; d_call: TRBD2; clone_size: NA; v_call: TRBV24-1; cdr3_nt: TGTGCCACCAGTGATTTTGGGGCTAGCGGAGACAATGAGCAGTTCTTC; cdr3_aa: CATSDFGASGDNEQFF
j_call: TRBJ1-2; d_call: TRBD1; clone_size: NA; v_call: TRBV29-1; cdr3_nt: TGCAGCGTAGAGACAGGGATCTATGGCTACACCTTC; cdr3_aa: CSVETGIYGYTF
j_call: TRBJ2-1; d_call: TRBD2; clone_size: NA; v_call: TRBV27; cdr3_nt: TGTGCCAGCAGTCCTAGACTAGCGGGGAGCTCCTACAATGAGCAGTTCTTC; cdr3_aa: CASSPRLAGSSYNEQFF
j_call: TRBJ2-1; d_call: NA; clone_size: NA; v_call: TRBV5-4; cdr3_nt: TGTGCCAGCAGCTCTACGGCCCCCTACAATGAGCAGTTCTTC; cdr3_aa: CASSSTAPYNEQFF
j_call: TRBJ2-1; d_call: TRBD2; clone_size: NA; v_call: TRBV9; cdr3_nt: TGTGCCAGCAGCGGAATAGCGGGAGGGGATGAGCAGTTCTTC; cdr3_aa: CASSGIAGGDEQFF
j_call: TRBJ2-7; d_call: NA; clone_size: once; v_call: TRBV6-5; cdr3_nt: TGTGCCAGCAGTTACGGTCCAGGGAACGAGCAGTACTTC; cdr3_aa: CASSYGPGNEQYF
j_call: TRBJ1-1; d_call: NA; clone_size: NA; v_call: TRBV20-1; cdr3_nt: TGCAGTGCTAGATCCCCCGACGGACCAAACACTGAAGCTTTCTTT; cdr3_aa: CSARSPDGPNTEAFF
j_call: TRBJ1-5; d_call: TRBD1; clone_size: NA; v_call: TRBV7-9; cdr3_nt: TGTGCCAGCAGCTCCTCGGGACAGGTTAATCAGCCCCAGCATTTT; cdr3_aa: CASSSSGQVNQPQHF
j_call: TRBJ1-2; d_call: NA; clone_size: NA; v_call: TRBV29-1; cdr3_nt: TGCAGCGTTGATGGGCAGCCTTATGGCTACACCTTC; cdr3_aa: CSVDGQPYGYTF
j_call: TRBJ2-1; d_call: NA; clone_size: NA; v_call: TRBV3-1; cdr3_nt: TGTGCCAGCAGTCAAAGCGGGCGGGTCAATGAGCAGTTCTTC; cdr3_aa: CASSQSGRVNEQFF
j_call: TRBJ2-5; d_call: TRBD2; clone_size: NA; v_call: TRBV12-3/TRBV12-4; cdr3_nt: TGTGCCAGCAGTTTAGCACTAGCGGGGGTTGAAGAGACCCAGTACTTC; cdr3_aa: CASSLALAGVEETQYF
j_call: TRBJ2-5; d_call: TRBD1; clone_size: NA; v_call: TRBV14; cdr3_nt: TGTGCCAGCAGCCAAGGACAGGGTCGGCAAGAGACCCAGTACTTC; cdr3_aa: CASSQGQGRQETQYF
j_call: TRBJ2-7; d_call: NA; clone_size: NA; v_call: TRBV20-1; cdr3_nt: TGCAGTACACGAGGACGCGGCTCCTACGAGCAGTACTTC; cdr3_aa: CSTRGRGSYEQYF
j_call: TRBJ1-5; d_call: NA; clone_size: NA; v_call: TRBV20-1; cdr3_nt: TGCAGTGCCGCGAAAGGACCAAATCAGCCCCAGCATTTT; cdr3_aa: CSAAKGPNQPQHF